Below, 18 T cell receptor beta chains from the same sample are listed, as sequenced in a study of low-dose radiotherapy and immunotherapy resistance in tumors. Time point defined: before trial treatment. Both a constant-region primer and a V-primer adapter served to amplify TCRs across around 20 PCR cycles. TCRdb re-called the reads through MiXCR, storing one row per CDR3 protein. The repertoire has about 46,000 distinct CDR3 sequences, about 10% of them found once; the top ten carry about 6.2%. Sequenced material: PBMCs, taken before treatment. The receptor set was obtained from a female donor with ovarian cancer.

This clonotype was recorded many times. The chain combines TRBV30 with TRBJ1-2; 8 bases fit TRBD1. The V segment lost 3 bases and the J segment 4 bases; nucleotides outside the gene matches: 7. The CDR3 loop spans 14 amino acids. CDR1 GTSNPN and CDR2 SVGIG come from the germline V gene (reference sequence). In DNA, the CDR3 is TGTGCCTGGAGGCGGACAGGGTTGAGCTATGGCTACACCTTC. As protein: CAWRRTGLSYGYTF.

There are many counts of this clonotype. The chain employs TRBV20-1 and TRBJ2-4; tentative D call: TRBD2 (6 bases). Deletions cut 8 bases from V and 7 bases from J, with 15 bases between. The CDR3 is 12 amino acids. Germline V gene data show CDR1 as DFQATT and CDR2 as SNEGSKA (reference sequence). In DNA, the CDR3 is TGCAGTACCCCCGGGACTGGGAACATTCAGTACTTC. It translates to CSTPGTGNIQYF.

This clonotype was detected many times. The gene calls are TRBV6-5 and TRBJ2-7; 9 nucleotides match TRBD2. The germline V gene encodes CDR1 MNHEY and CDR2 SVGAGI. CDR3 length equals 14 residues. V was clipped by 5 bases and J by 5 bases; unmatched bases: 7. The CDR3 is CASSLSGSLDEQYF. Written as DNA, the CDR3 is TGTGCCAGCAGTCTTAGCGGGAGTCTTGACGAGCAGTACTTC.

In this sample, this clonotype turned up a few times. The chain employs TRBV5-6 and TRBJ1-5; 8 bases are shared with TRBD1. Per germline, CDR1 SGHDT and CDR2 YYEEEE. The V segment lost 1 base and the J segment 4 bases; nucleotides outside the gene matches: 7. This CDR3 is built from 16 residues. Here the CDR3 DNA reads TGTGCCAGCAGCTTGTCTGGGACAGGAGCTAATCAGCCCCAGCATTTT. This encodes CASSLSGTGANQPQHF.

CDR3 coding DNA: TGTGCCAGCGGGAAGAATGAGCAGTTCTTC. Translated: CASGKNEQFF. This chain uses TRBV12-3 or TRBV12-4 with TRBJ2-1; D remains unclear. Trimming left V 8 bases short and J 7 bases short, with 6 bases between. The CDR3 has 10 residues.

CDR3 sequence (DNA): TGTGCCTGGAGTGTAGCGGAGCAAGGCGAGCAGTACTTC. Protein sequence: CAWSVAEQGEQYF. This sequence joins TRBV30 and TRBJ2-7; the D gene is possibly TRBD2 (5 bases). Trimming took off 0 bases at V and 6 bases at J, with 12 bases between the two ends. Looked up from germline, CDR1 is GTSNPN and CDR2 is SVGIG (reference sequence). The CDR3 sequence is 13 residues long.

The table lists this clonotype with many counts. The genes are TRBV30 and TRBJ2-5; weak D call: TRBD2 (5 bases). The CDR3 sequence is 13 residues long. Germline loops: CDR1 GTSNPN, CDR2 SVGIG (reference sequence). Trimming removed 0 bases at V and 4 bases at J, with 9 bases between. CDR3 region: CAWSVTGSETQYF. The CDR3 DNA reads as TGTGCCTGGAGTGTAACGGGGTCAGAGACCCAGTACTTC.

The chain is built from TRBV2 and TRBJ2-7, with D unresolved. This CDR3 has 11 residues. The germline V gene has CDR1 SNHLY and CDR2 FYNNEI. V was trimmed by 7 bases and J by 3 bases, leaving 7 bases between them. The CDR3 DNA follows: TGTGCCAGCAATGCCAACTACGAGCAGTACTTC. Translating it yields CASNANYEQYF.

This clonotype has a count of ten or more. The genes are TRBV5-1 and TRBJ2-7; no firm D call. V lost 4 bases, J lost 2 bases, and 7 bases lay in between. CDR1 and CDR2 (germline): SGHRS, YFSETQ. The CDR3 is made up of 12 amino acids. The CDR3 here is CASSPEPYEQYF. CDR3 DNA: TGCGCCAGCAGCCCGGAGCCCTACGAGCAGTACTTC.

V gene TRBV3-1 combines with J gene TRBJ2-7, with D possibly called TRBD1 or TRBD2 (5 bases each). CDR1 is LGHDT and CDR2 is YNNKEL in the germline V gene (reference sequence). The CDR3 sequence is 12 residues long. Trimming took 3 bases from V and 6 from J, leaving 9 bases between them. Here the CDR3 reads CASSQGEGEQYF. The CDR3 nucleotides are TGTGCCAGCAGCCAGGGGGAAGGCGAGCAGTACTTC.

This clonotype was recorded at least ten times. The V and J genes are TRBV19 and TRBJ2-2; D is undetermined. Germline CDR1 and CDR2: LNHDA and SQIVND (reference sequence). This CDR3 has 14 residues. V lost 6 bases, J lost 0 bases, and 8 bases lay in between. CDR3 DNA: TGTGCCAGTAGAAGGGTTACGAACACCGGGGAGCTGTTTTTT. Residues: CASRRVTNTGELFF.

This chain links TRBV5-1 with TRBJ2-1, with 7 bases that match TRBD2. The CDR3 loop spans 16 amino acids. The V and J ends lost 0 bases and 2 bases, in that order; junction bases with no gene match: 5. Germline loops: CDR1 SGHRS, CDR2 YFSETQ. This CDR3 is CASSLGHGTTYNEQFF. CDR3 nucleotide sequence: TGCGCCAGCAGCTTGGGCCACGGGACTACCTACAATGAGCAGTTCTTC.

This clonotype has at least ten counts. The rearrangement joins TRBV12-3 or TRBV12-4 to TRBJ2-2; a weak D match, TRBD2 (7 bases). V was pared by 7 bases and J by 0 bases, with 15 bases between. The CDR3 length is 16 residues. CDR3 bases: TGTGCCAGCACCCTGGGGGGGGCTCCGAACACCGGGGAGCTGTTTTTT. It codes for CASTLGGAPNTGELFF.

This clonotype was detected many times. The rearrangement uses TRBV12-3 or TRBV12-4 and TRBJ1-1; no firm D call. CDR3 length: 14 residues. V was trimmed by 4 bases and J by 2 bases, leaving 11 bases between them. The CDR3 sequence: CASSSWPTNTEAFF. The CDR3, as DNA: TGTGCCAGCAGTTCTTGGCCAACTAACACTGAAGCTTTCTTT.

This clonotype was observed at least ten times. The rearrangement links TRBV7-6 to TRBJ2-5, with 13 bases lining up with TRBD2. This CDR3 spans 16 amino acids. The germline V gene has CDR1 SGHVS and CDR2 FNYEAQ. V gave up 5 bases and J gave up 4 bases; unmatched junction bases: 7. This CDR3 reads CASSQGTSGVGETQYF. For the CDR3, the DNA is TGTGCCAGCAGCCAAGGGACTAGCGGGGTAGGAGAGACCCAGTACTTC.

This clonotype was counted many times. The chain carries TRBV19 and TRBJ1-1, with 7 bases matching TRBD1. The germline gives CDR1 LNHDA, CDR2 SQIVND (reference sequence). The CDR3 is 13 amino acids. The junction had 6 bases not matched to a gene; V was cut back by 5 bases and J by 6 bases. CDR3 residues: CASSSTDRAEAFF. In DNA, the CDR3 is TGTGCCAGTAGTTCCACCGACAGGGCTGAAGCTTTCTTT.

This clonotype was seen many times. The genes are TRBV5-4 and TRBJ2-1; maybe TRBD1 (5 bases). The CDR3 extends over 15 amino acids. V was trimmed by 2 bases and J by 3 bases, leaving 12 bases between them. Looked up from germline, CDR1 is SGHNT and CDR2 is YYREEE (reference sequence). The chain's CDR3 is CASSLEGAYYNEQFF. In DNA, the CDR3 is TGTGCCAGCAGCTTAGAAGGGGCATACTACAATGAGCAGTTCTTC.

In regard to this clonotype: The germline gene is not matched at one end of the junction; a read error may be the cause. The chain has TRBV5-1 and TRBJ2-6; D gene uncertain. This CDR3 contains 15 residues. CDR1 is SGHRS and CDR2 is YFSETQ in the germline V gene. The CDR3 DNA sequence: TGCGCCACCAGCTTAGAACAGCCTGGGGCCAACGTCCTGACTTTC. Translation gives CATSLEQPGANVLTF.